A single sample gave rise to the 17 T cell receptor beta chains below, sequenced in a study of T cells in Graves' hyperthyroidism and ophthalmopathy. Amplification yielded TCR beta CDR3 regions, with RNA transcripts as the source. Researchers ran a first-round RT-PCR on the TCR CDR3 using the HTBI primer set. Using its own MiXCR run on the multiplex PCR reads, TCRdb lists one record per CDR3 protein. Among approximately 410,000 distinct CDR3 sequences listed, roughly 14% were seen once. Sequenced sample: blood. The receptors originated from a man aged 18 to 35 with Graves' ophthalmopathy.

This clonotype appeared many times. The chain links TRBV28 to TRBJ2-1; tentative D call: TRBD1 (7 bases). Trimming stripped 3 bases from V and 12 bases from J, with 21 bases between. This CDR3 has 15 amino acids. Per germline, CDR1 MDHEN and CDR2 SYDVKM. The CDR3 nucleotides read TGTGCCAGCAGTTTGAGACAGGGAGGCTTGCTCGGGCAGTTCTTC. Translated: CASSLRQGGLLGQFF. Full variable domain (missing parts from reference TRBV28 and TRBJ2-1): DVKVTQSSRYLVKRTGEKVFLECVQDMDHENMFWYRQDPGLGLRLIYFSYDVKMKEKGDIPEGYSVSREKKERFSLILESASTNQTSMYLCASSLRQGGLLGQFFGPGTRLTVL.

In this sample, this clonotype turned up many times. This sequence joins TRBV3-1 and TRBJ2-6; D is perhaps TRBD1 or TRBD2 (5 bases each). In germline, CDR1 is LGHDT, CDR2 YNNKEL (reference sequence). This CDR3 contains 17 residues. Trimming cost V 1 base and J 0 bases, with 10 bases left between them. CDR3 DNA: TGTGCCAGCAGCCAAGGGGGGACGGCCTCTGGGGCCAACGTCCTGACTTTC. This codes for CASSQGGTASGANVLTF.

This clonotype came up a few times. The rearrangement links TRBV19 to TRBJ2-3; 10 positions agree with TRBD2. The germline V gene encodes CDR1 LNHDA and CDR2 SQIVND (reference sequence). This CDR3 spans 15 amino acids. Trimming took 7 bases from V and 3 from J; bases not matched to a gene: 7. CDR3 residues: CASTPGLAETDTQYF. CDR3 nucleotides: TGTGCCAGTACCCCCGGACTAGCGGAAACAGATACGCAGTATTTT.

This clonotype was seen repeatedly, ten times or more. V gene TRBV18 combines with J gene TRBJ2-7, with D possibly being TRBD2 (6 bases). The V end lost 3 bases, the J end lost 3 bases, and 9 bases lay between the germline ends. Looked up from germline, CDR1 is KGHSH and CDR2 is LQKENI. The CDR3 is 13 residues long. The CDR3 loop is CASSPTSFYEQYF. In DNA form, the CDR3 reads TGTGCCAGCTCACCGACTAGTTTCTACGAGCAGTACTTC. Combining the CDR3 with reference TRBV18 and TRBJ2-7 gives the whole variable domain NAGVMQNPRHLVRRRGQEARLRCSPMKGHSHVYWYRQLPEEGLKFMVYLQKENIIDESGMPKERFSAEFPKEGPSILRIQQVVRGDSAAYFCASSPTSFYEQYFGPGTRLTVT.

This sequence joins TRBV7-9 and TRBJ2-1, with 11 bases lining up with TRBD2. The germline gives CDR1 SEHNR, CDR2 FQNEAQ (reference sequence). The V and J ends lost 6 bases and 4 bases, in that order; junction bases with no gene match: 14. This CDR3 contains 18 residues. Here the CDR3 DNA reads TGTGCCAGCAGACGAAGTCTAGCGGGAGGCCGCGAGTACAATGAGCAGTTCTTC. Translation: CASRRSLAGGREYNEQFF.

V usage is TRBV4-2 and J usage is TRBJ1-2, with TRBD1 matching over 11 bases. The CDR3 covers 16 residues. The germline V gene encodes CDR1 LGHNA and CDR2 YNFKEQ. The V and J ends lost 3 bases and 3 bases, in that order; junction bases with no gene match: 6. Written as DNA, the CDR3 is TGTGCCAGCAGCCATAGGACAGGGGGCGCGGACTATGGCTACACCTTC. This encodes CASSHRTGGADYGYTF.

This clonotype was seen at least ten times. The V call is TRBV5-1, the J call TRBJ2-1; the match to TRBD1 covers 7 bases. Germline V lookup: CDR1 SGHRS, CDR2 YFSETQ. V trimming: 4 bases; J trimming: 5 bases; junction bases outside the gene matches: 12. This CDR3 spans 16 amino acids. The CDR3: CASSTTGTEYDNEQFF. In nucleotides, the CDR3 is TGCGCCAGCAGCACTACCGGGACAGAGTATGACAATGAGCAGTTCTTC. Full variable domain (rest looked up from reference TRBV5-1 and TRBJ2-1): KAGVTQTPRYLIKTRGQQVTLSCSPISGHRSVSWYQQTPGQGLQFLFEYFSETQRNKGNFPGRFSGRQFSNSRSEMNVSTLELGDSALYLCASSTTGTEYDNEQFFGPGTRLTVL.

As concerns this clonotype: A much larger clone lies a single base off, so this may be a read error. V and J are TRBV6-1 and TRBJ1-1, with 9 positions matching TRBD1. Germline CDR1 and CDR2: MNHNS and SASEGT. This CDR3 has 13 amino acids. Trimming at V came to 8 bases and at J to 1 base, leaving 2 bases not matched to a gene. The CDR3 protein is CASGTGRNTEAFF. The CDR3 DNA follows: TGTGCCAGCGGGACAGGGAGGAACACTGAAGCTTTCTTT.

In this sample, this clonotype turned up many times. The chain carries TRBV19 and TRBJ2-3; 7 positions agree with TRBD2. The CDR3 spans 15 residues. The germline V gene encodes CDR1 LNHDA and CDR2 SQIVND (reference sequence). The J segment lost 5 bases and the V segment lost 6 bases, leaving 11 bases of the junction unmatched. As DNA, the CDR3 is TGTGCCAGTAGCCAACTAGCGTCTAAGGTAGATACGCAGTATTTT. Its translation: CASSQLASKVDTQYF.

This clonotype appeared many times. The V gene is TRBV5-1, the J gene TRBJ2-1, with TRBD1 matching over 9 bases. This CDR3 has 14 amino acids. Germline trimming cut 6 bases from V and 5 bases from J; bases unmatched to any gene: 6. CDR1 is SGHRS, CDR2 YFSETQ, per germline. The CDR3 loop is CASNQGTGNNEQFF. CDR3 nucleotide sequence: TGCGCCAGCAACCAAGGGACAGGGAACAATGAGCAGTTCTTC. Together with reference TRBV5-1 and TRBJ2-1, the CDR3 gives the full variable domain: KAGVTQTPRYLIKTRGQQVTLSCSPISGHRSVSWYQQTPGQGLQFLFEYFSETQRNKGNFPGRFSGRQFSNSRSEMNVSTLELGDSALYLCASNQGTGNNEQFFGPGTRLTVL.

This clonotype appeared a few times. A much larger clone is a single base away; this may be a read error. J is TRBJ1-1 and V is TRBV6-5; D is undetermined. The V gene's germline CDR1 is MNHEY and CDR2 SVGAGI. This CDR3 comprises 15 residues. The CDR3 region has the DNA TGTGCCAGCAGTTACTTTGGCTCGGGGTACACTGAAGCTTCCTTT. This encodes CASSYFGSGYTEASF.

The gene calls are TRBV7-8 and TRBJ2-7, with a weak D call TRBD1 (6 bases). The germline V gene encodes CDR1 SGHVS and CDR2 FQNEAQ. The CDR3 consists of 13 residues. V gave up 5 bases and J gave up 9 bases, with 17 bases separating them. CDR3 DNA: TGTGCCAGCAGCGGGGGCTTGGCTTTAGTGCAGTACTTC. It specifies CASSGGLALVQYF. Together with reference TRBV7-8 and TRBJ2-7, the CDR3 gives the full variable domain: GAGVSQSPRYKVAKRGQDVALRCDPISGHVSLFWYQQALGQGPEFLTYFQNEAQLDKSGLPSDRFFAERPEGSVSTLKIQRTQQEDSAVYLCASSGGLALVQYFGPGTRLTVT.

Only a few counts were recorded for this clonotype. The chain carries TRBV10-3 and TRBJ2-7; D not resolved. Germline-derived CDR1 and CDR2 are ENHRY and SYGVKD. This CDR3 is built from 14 residues. Trimming removed 0 bases at V and 9 bases at J, with 15 bases between. The CDR3 reads CAISESNDSWGQYF. The CDR3 nucleotides are TGTGCCATCAGTGAGTCGAACGACTCCTGGGGGCAGTACTTC.

This clonotype came up many times. J is TRBJ2-7 and V is TRBV6-1; D unresolved. Trimming cost V 4 bases and J 3 bases, with 16 bases left between them. This CDR3 has 15 residues. Germline values: CDR1 MNHNS, CDR2 SASEGT. CDR3 protein: CASSARHLGIYEQYF. The CDR3 DNA is TGTGCCAGCAGTGCACGTCACTTGGGCATCTACGAGCAGTACTTC.

The V gene is TRBV20-1, the J gene TRBJ2-1; 8 bases match TRBD1. The CDR3 is 14 residues long. Per the germline V gene, CDR1 is DFQATT and CDR2 is SNEGSKA (reference sequence). V dropped 4 bases and J dropped 7; count of bases not matched to a gene: 9. The CDR3 sequence is CSAKVGQEVNEQFF. CDR3 in DNA: TGCAGTGCTAAAGTGGGACAGGAAGTGAATGAGCAGTTCTTC.

This clonotype was detected many times. This chain joins TRBV11-2 and TRBJ1-1; no clear D gene. The CDR3 loop spans 13 amino acids. Between the trimmed V and J ends, which lost 6 bases and 5 bases, there was a span of 13 bases. CDR1 and CDR2 from the germline V gene are SGHAT and FQNNGV. CDR3: CASRDGRGTEAFF. CDR3 coding DNA: TGTGCCAGCAGAGATGGGAGAGGGACTGAAGCTTTCTTT.

The chain employs TRBV29-1 and TRBJ2-1; the match to TRBD2 covers 7 bases. Germline CDR1 and CDR2: SQVTM and ANQGSEA. J gave up 2 bases and V 3 bases, and 13 bases lay outside the gene matches. CDR3 length: 17 amino acids. This CDR3 reads CSVDRPSSGIPYNEQFF. The CDR3 DNA follows: TGCAGCGTTGACCGACCTTCAAGCGGGATACCCTACAATGAGCAGTTCTTC.